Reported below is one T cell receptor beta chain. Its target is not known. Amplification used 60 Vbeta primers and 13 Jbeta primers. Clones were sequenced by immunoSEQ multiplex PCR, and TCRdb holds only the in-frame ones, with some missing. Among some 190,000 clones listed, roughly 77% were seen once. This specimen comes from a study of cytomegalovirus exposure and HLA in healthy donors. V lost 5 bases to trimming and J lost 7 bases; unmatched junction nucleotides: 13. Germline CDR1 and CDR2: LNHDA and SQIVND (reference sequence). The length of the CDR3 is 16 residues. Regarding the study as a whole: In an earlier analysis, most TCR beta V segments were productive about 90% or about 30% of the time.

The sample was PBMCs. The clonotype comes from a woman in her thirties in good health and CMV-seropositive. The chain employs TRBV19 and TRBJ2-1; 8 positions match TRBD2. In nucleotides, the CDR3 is TGTGCCAGTAGTCCGGTGGGCAGCGGGGGTACGAATGAGCAGTTCTTC. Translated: CASSPVGSGGTNEQFF.